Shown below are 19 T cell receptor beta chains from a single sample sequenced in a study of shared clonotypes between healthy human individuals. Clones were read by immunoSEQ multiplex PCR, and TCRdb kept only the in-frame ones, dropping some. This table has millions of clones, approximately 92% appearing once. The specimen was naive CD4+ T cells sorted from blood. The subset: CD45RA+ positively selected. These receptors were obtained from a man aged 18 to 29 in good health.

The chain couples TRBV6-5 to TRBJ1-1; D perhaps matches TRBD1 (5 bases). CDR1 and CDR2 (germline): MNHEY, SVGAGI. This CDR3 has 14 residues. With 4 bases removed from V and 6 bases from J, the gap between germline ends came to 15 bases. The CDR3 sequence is CASSSQARAAEAFF. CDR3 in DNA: TGTGCCAGCAGTTCACAGGCTAGAGCGGCTGAAGCTTTCTTT.

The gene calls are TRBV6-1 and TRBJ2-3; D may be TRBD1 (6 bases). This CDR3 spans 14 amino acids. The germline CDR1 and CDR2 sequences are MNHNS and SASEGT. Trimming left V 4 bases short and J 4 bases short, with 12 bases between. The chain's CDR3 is CASSVGRGPDTQYF. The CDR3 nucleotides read TGTGCCAGCAGTGTTGGCAGGGGCCCAGATACGCAGTATTTT.

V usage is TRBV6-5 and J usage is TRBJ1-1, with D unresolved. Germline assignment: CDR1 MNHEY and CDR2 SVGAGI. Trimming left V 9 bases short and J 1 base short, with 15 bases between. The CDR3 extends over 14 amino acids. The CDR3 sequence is CASHRGGRNTEAFF. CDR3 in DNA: TGTGCCAGTCACCGAGGAGGGCGGAACACTGAAGCTTTCTTT.

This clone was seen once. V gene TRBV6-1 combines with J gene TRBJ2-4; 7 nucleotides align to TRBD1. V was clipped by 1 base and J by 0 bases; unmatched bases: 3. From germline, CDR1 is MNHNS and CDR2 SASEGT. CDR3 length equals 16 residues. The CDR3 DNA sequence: TGTGCCAGCAGTGAAGTGGGACAGATAGCCAAAAACATTCAGTACTTC. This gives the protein CASSEVGQIAKNIQYF.

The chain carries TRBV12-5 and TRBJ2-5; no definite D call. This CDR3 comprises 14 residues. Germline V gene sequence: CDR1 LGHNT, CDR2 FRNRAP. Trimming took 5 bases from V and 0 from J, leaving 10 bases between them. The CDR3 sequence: CASGLGVDQETQYF. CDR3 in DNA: TGTGCTAGTGGTCTTGGGGTGGACCAAGAGACCCAGTACTTC.

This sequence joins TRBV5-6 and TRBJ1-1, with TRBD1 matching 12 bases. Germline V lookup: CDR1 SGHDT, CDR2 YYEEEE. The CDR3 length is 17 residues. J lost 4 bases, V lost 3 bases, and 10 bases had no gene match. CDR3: CASSSGTGGAGGTEAFF. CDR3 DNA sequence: TGTGCCAGCAGCTCAGGGACAGGGGGCGCAGGAGGCACTGAAGCTTTCTTT.

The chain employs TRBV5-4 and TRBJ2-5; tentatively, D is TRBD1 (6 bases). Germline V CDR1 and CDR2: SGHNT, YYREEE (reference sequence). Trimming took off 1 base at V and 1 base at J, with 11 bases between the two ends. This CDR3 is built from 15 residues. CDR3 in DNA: TGTGCCAGCAGCTTGCAAACGACAGGCCAAGAGACCCAGTACTTC. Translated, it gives CASSLQTTGQETQYF.

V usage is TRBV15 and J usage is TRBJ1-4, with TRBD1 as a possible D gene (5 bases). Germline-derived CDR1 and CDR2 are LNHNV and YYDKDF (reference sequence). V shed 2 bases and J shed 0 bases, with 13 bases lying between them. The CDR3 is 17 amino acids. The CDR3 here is CATSRTYGQATNEKLFF. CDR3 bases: TGTGCCACCAGCAGAACCTACGGACAAGCAACTAATGAAAAACTGTTTTTT.

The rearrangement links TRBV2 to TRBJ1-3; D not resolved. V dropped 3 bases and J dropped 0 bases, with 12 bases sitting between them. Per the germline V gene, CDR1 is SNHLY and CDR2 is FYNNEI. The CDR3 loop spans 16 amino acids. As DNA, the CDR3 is TGTGCCAGCAGTGATGAGGACTGGGACTCTGGAAACACCATATATTTT. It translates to CASSDEDWDSGNTIYF.

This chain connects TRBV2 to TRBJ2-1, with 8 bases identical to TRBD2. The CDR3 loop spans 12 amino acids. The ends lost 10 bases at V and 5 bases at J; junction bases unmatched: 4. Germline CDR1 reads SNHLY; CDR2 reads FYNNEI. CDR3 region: CAKAGVNNEQFF. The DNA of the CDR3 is TGTGCCAAAGCGGGGGTGAACAATGAGCAGTTCTTC.

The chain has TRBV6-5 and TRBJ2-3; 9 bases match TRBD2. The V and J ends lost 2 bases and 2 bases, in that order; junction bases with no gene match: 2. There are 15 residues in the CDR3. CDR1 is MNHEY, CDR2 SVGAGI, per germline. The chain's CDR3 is CASSYAGGTTDTQYF. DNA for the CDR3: TGTGCCAGCAGTTACGCGGGAGGGACCACAGATACGCAGTATTTT.

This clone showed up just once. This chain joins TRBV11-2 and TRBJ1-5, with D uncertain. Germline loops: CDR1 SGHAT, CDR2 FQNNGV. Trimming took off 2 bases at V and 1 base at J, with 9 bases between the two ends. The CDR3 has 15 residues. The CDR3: CASSLTGLSNQPQHF. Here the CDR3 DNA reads TGTGCCAGCAGCTTAACTGGGTTGAGCAATCAGCCCCAGCATTTT. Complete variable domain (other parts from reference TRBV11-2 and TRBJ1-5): EAGVAQSPRYKIIEKRQSVAFWCNPISGHATLYWYQQILGQGPKLLIQFQNNGVVDDSQLPKDRFSAERLKGVDSTLKIQPAKLEDSAVYLCASSLTGLSNQPQHFGDGTRLSIL.

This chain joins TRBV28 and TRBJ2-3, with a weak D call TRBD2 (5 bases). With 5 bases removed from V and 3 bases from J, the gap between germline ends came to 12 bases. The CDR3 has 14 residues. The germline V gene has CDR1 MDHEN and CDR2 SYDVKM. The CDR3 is CASSLGAYTDTQYF. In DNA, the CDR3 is TGTGCCAGCAGTCTGGGAGCGTATACAGATACGCAGTATTTT.

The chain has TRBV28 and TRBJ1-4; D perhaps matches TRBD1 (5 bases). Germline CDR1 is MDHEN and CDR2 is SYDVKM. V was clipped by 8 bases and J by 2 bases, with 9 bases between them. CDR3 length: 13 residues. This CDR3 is CASSGATNEKLFF. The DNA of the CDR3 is TGTGCCAGCTCTGGGGCGACTAATGAAAAACTGTTTTTT.

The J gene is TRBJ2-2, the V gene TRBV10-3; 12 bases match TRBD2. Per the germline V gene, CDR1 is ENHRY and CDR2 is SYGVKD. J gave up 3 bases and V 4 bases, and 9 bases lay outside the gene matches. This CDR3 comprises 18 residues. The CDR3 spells CAISGASGRAGDTGELFF. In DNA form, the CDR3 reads TGTGCCATCAGTGGGGCTAGCGGGAGGGCCGGGGACACCGGGGAGCTGTTTTTT.

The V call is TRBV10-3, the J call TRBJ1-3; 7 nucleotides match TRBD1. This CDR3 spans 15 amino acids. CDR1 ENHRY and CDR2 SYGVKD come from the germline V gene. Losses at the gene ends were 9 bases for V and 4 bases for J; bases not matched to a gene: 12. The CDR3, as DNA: TGTGCCATGGGGGAGGGGGCGCGATTGGGAAACACCATATATTTT. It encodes CAMGEGARLGNTIYF.

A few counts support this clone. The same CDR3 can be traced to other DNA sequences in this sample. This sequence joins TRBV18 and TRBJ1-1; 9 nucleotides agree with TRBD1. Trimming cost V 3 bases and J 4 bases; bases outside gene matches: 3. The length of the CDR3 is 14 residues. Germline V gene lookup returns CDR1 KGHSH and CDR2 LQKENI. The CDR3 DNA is TGTGCCAGCTCACCGGGGACAGGGCGCACTGAAGCTTTCTTT. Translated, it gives CASSPGTGRTEAFF.

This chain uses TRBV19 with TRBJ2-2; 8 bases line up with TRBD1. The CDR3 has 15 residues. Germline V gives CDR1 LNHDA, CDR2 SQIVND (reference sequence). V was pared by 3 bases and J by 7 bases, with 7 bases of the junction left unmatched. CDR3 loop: CASSISDRGIGELFF. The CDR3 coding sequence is TGTGCCAGTAGTATCTCAGACAGGGGTATCGGGGAGCTGTTTTTT.

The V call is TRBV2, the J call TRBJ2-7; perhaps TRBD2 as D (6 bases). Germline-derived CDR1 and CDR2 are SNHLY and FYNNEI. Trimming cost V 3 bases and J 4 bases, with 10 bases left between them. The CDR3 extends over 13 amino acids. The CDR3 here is CASSDPGRYEQYF. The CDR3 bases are TGTGCCAGCAGTGATCCGGGGAGGTACGAGCAGTACTTC.